This TCR beta chain was documented in a study of blood T cell repertoires in COVID-19. Background on the study: Donors in the United States, Italy and Spain gave samples during acute or convalescent COVID-19.

The CDR3 extends over 13 amino acids. Germline loops: CDR1 MNHEY, CDR2 SVGAGI. Trimming pared 4 bases from V and 7 bases from J, leaving 14 bases between. Libraries were prepared by immunoSEQ multiplex PCR; TCRdb keeps only in-frame clonotypes and omits some of them. The sample carries a few hundred thousand clones, 75% to 90% recorded once. The sequencing input was PBMCs or T cells enriched from blood (not recorded which). The clonotype originates from a woman aged 40 to 49 who had recovered from COVID-19. This rearrangement joins TRBV6-5 to TRBJ2-7; D gene uncertain. CDR3 sequence: CASSSVSSREQYF. The CDR3 DNA sequence: TGTGCCAGCAGTTCCGTGTCTTCTAGGGAGCAGTACTTC.